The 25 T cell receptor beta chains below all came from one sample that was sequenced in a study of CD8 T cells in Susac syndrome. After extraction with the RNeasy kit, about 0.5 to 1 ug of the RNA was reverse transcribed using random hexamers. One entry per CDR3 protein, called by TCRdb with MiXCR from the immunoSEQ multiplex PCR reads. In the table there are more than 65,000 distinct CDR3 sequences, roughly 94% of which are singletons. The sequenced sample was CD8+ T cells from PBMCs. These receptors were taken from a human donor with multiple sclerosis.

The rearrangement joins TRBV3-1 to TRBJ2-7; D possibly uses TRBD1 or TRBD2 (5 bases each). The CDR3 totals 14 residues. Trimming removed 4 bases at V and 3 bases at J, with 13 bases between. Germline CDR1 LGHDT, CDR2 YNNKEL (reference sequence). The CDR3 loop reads CASSLGTAGYEQYF. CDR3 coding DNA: TGTGCCAGCAGCCTAGGGACGGCTGGCTACGAGCAGTACTTC.

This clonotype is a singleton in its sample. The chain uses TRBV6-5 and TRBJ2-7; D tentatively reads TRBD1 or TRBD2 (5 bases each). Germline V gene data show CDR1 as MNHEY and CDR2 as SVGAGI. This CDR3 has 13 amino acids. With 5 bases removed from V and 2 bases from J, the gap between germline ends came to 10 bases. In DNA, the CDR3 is TGTGCCAGCAGTCGGGACGGGCCCTACGAGCAGTACTTC. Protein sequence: CASSRDGPYEQYF.

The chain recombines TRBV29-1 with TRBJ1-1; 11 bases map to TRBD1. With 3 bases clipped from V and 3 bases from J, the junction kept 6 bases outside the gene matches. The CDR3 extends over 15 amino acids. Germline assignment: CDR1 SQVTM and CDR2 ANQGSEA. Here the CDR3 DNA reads TGCAGCGTTGAGCCCCGGGGACAGGGGGACACTGAAGCTTTCTTT. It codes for CSVEPRGQGDTEAFF.

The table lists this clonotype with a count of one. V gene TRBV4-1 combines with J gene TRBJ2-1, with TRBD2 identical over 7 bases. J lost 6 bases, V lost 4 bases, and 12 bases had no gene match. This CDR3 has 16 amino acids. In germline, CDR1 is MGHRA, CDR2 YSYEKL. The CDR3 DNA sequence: TGCGCCAGCAGCCTCCCAAGGGAGGGGATCATCAATGAGCAGTTCTTC. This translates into CASSLPREGIINEQFF.

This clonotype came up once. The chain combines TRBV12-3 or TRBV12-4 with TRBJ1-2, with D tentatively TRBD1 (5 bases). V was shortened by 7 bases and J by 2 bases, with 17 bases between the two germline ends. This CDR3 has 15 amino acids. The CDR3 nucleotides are TGTGCCAGCAAATCCCCGGGGACGGTCAACTATGGCTACACCTTC. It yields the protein CASKSPGTVNYGYTF.

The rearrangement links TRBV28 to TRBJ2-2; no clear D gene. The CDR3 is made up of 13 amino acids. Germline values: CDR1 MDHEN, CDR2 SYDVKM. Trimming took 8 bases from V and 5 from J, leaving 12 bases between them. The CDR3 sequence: CASHSSDTGELFF. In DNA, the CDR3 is TGTGCCAGCCACTCCAGCGATACCGGGGAGCTGTTTTTT.

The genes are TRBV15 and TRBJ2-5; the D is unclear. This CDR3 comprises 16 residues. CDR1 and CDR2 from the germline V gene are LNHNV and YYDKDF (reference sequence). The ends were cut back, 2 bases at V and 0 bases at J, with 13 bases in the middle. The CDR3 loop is CATSRKLRQDQETQYF. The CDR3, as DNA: TGTGCCACCAGCAGAAAGCTACGTCAGGACCAAGAGACCCAGTACTTC.

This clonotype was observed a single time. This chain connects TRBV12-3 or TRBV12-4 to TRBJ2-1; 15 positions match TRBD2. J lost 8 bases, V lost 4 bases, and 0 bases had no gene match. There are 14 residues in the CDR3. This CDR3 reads CASSWTSGRDEQFF. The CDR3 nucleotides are TGTGCCAGCAGTTGGACTAGCGGGAGGGATGAGCAGTTCTTC.

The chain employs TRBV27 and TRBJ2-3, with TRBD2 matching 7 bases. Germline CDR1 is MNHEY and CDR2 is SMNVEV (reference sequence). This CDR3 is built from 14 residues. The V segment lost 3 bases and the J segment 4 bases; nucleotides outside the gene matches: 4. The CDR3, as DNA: TGTGCCAGCAGTTTCGGACTAGAGCCAGATACGCAGTATTTT. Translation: CASSFGLEPDTQYF.

Here the CDR3 reads CASSSTGLIGTEAFF. As DNA, the CDR3 is TGTGCCAGCAGTTCGACAGGGTTGATAGGCACTGAAGCTTTCTTT. V and J are TRBV28 and TRBJ1-1; 7 bases align to TRBD1. In germline, CDR1 is MDHEN, CDR2 SYDVKM. With 4 bases clipped from V and 4 bases from J, the junction kept 9 bases outside the gene matches. The CDR3 sequence is 15 residues long.

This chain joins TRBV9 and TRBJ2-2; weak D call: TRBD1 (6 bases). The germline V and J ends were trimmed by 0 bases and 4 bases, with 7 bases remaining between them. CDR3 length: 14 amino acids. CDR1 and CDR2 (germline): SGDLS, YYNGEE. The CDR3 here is CASSVGGGTGELFF. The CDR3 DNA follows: TGTGCCAGCAGCGTAGGAGGGGGCACCGGGGAGCTGTTTTTT.

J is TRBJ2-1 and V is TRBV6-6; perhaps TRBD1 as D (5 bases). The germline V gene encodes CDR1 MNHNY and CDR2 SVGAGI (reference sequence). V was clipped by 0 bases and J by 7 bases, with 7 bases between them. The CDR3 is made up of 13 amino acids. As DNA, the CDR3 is TGTGCCAGCAGTTACTCCCAGGGTAATGAGCAGTTCTTC. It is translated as CASSYSQGNEQFF.

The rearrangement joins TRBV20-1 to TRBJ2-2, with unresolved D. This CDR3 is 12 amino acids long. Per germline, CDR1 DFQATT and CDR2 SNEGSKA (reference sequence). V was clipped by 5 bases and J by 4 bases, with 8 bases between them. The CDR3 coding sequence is TGCAGTGCTCCCCTACTCACCGGGGAGCTGTTTTTT. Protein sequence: CSAPLLTGELFF.

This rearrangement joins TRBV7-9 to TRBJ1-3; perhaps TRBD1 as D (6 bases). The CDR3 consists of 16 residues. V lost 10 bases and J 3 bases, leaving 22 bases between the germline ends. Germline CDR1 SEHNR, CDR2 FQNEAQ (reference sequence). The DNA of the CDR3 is TGTGCCAACGAAGGAAACAGGCAGGGGATTGGAAACACCATATATTTT. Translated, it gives CANEGNRQGIGNTIYF.

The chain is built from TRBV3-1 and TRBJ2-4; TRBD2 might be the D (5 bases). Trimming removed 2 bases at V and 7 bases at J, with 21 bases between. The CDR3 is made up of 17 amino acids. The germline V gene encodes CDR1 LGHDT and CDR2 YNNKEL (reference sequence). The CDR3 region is CASSQQLGPGWRNIQYF. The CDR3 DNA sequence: TGTGCCAGCAGCCAACAACTCGGACCTGGCTGGAGGAACATTCAGTACTTC.

The CDR3 sequence: CSARSRGTEESYEQYF. The CDR3 nucleotides read TGCAGTGCTAGATCCCGAGGGACGGAGGAGTCCTACGAGCAGTACTTC. This sequence joins TRBV20-1 and TRBJ2-7; D is perhaps TRBD1 or TRBD2 (5 bases each). Germline CDR1 and CDR2: DFQATT and SNEGSKA (reference sequence). Deletions cut 2 bases from V and 1 base from J, with 18 bases between. The CDR3 runs to 16 residues.

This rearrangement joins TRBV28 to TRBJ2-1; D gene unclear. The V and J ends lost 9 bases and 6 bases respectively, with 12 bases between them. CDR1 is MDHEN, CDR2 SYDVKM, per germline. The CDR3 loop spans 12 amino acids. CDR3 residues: CASAVGRNEQFF. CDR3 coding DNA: TGTGCCAGTGCGGTCGGGCGCAATGAGCAGTTCTTC.

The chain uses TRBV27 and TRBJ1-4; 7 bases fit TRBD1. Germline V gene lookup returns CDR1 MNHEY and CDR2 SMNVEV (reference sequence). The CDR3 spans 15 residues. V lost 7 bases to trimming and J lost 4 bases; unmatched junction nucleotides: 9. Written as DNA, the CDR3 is TGTGCCAGCACCCAGGGACAGTTCGTTAATGAAAAACTGTTTTTT. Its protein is CASTQGQFVNEKLFF. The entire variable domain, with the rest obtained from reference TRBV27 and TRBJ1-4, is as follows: EAQVTQNPRYLITVTGKKLTVTCSQNMNHEYMSWYRQDPGLGLRQIYYSMNVEVTDKGDVPEGYKVSRKEKRNFPLILESPSPNQTSLYFCASTQGQFVNEKLFFGSGTQLSVL.

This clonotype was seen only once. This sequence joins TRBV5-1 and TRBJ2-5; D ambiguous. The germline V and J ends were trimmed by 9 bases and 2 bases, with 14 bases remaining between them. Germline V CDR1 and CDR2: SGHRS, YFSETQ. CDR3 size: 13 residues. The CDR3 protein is CATMPPVQETQYF. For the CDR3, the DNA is TGCGCCACCATGCCGCCGGTACAAGAGACCCAGTACTTC. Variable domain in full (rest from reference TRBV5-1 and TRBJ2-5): KAGVTQTPRYLIKTRGQQVTLSCSPISGHRSVSWYQQTPGQGLQFLFEYFSETQRNKGNFPGRFSGRQFSNSRSEMNVSTLELGDSALYLCATMPPVQETQYFGPGTRLLVL.

The CDR3: CASSPGLAGPAGPHNEQFF. The CDR3 nucleotides read TGTGCCAGCAGCCCGGGACTAGCGGGCCCAGCGGGCCCCCACAATGAGCAGTTCTTC. V and J are TRBV3-1 and TRBJ2-1; 12 positions agree with TRBD2. Germline CDR1 and CDR2: LGHDT and YNNKEL (reference sequence). V lost 4 bases to trimming and J lost 5 bases; unmatched junction nucleotides: 15. The CDR3 is made up of 19 amino acids.

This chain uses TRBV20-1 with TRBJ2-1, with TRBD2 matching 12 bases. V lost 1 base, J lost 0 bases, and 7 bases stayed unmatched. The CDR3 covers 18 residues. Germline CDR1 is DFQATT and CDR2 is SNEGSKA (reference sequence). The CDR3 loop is CSARAGLAGGTSYNEQFF. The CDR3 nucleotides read TGCAGTGCTAGAGCCGGGCTAGCGGGAGGGACCTCCTACAATGAGCAGTTCTTC.

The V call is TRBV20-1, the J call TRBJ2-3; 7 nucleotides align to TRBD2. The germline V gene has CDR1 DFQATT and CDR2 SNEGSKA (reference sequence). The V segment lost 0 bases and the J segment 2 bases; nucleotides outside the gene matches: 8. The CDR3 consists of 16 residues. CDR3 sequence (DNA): TGCAGTGCTAGAGAGTGGGAGGGGTGGACCACAGATACGCAGTATTTT. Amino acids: CSAREWEGWTTDTQYF.

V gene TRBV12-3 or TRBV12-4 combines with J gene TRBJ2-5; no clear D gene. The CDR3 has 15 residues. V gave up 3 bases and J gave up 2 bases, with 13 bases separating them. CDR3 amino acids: CASSFIDNLQETQYF. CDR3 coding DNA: TGTGCCAGCAGTTTTATTGACAATCTTCAAGAGACCCAGTACTTC.

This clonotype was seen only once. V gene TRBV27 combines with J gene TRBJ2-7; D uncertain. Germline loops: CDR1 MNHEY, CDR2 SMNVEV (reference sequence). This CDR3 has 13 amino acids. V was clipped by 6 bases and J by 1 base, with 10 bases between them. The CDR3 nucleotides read TGTGCCAGCAGCCCCCACGGGTCCTACGAGCAGTACTTC. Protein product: CASSPHGSYEQYF.

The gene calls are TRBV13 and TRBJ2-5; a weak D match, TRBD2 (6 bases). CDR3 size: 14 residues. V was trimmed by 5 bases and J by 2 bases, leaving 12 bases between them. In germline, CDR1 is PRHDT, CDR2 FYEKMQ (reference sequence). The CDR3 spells CASSGGTPQETQYF. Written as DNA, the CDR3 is TGTGCCAGCAGCGGCGGGACCCCTCAAGAGACCCAGTACTTC.